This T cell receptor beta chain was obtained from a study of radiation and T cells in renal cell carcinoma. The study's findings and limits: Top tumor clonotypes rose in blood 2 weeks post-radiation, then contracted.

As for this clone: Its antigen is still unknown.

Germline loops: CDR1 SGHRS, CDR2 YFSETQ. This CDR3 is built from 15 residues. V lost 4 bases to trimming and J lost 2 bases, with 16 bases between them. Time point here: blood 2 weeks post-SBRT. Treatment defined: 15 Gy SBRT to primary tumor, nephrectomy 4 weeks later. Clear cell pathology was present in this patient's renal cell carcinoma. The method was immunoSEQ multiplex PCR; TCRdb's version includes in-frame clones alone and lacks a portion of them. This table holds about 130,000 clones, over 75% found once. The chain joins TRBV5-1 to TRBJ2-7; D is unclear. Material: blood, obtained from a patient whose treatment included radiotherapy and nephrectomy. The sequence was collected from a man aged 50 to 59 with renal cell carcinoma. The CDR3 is CASSPLFDGPYEQYF. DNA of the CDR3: TGCGCCAGCAGCCCCCTCTTTGACGGCCCCTACGAGCAGTACTTC.